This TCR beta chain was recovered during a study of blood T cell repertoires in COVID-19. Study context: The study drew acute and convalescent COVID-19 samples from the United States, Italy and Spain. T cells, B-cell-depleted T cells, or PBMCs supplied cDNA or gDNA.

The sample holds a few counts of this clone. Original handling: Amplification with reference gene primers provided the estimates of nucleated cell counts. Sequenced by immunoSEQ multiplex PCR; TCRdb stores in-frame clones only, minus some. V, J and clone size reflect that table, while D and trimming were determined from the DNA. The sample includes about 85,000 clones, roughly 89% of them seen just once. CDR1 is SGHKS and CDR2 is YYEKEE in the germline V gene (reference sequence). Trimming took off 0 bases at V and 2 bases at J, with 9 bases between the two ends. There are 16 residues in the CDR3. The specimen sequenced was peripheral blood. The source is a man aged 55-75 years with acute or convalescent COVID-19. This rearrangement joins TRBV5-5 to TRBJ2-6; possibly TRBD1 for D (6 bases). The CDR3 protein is CASSLVGGAGANVLTF. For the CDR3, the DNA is TGTGCCAGCAGCTTGGTTGGGGGCGCTGGGGCCAACGTCCTGACTTTC. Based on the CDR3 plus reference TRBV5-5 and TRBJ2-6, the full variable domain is DAGVTQSPTHLIKTRGQQVTLRCSPISGHKSVSWYQQVLGQGPQFIFQYYEKEERGRGNFPDRFSARQFPNYSSELNVNALLLGDSALYLCASSLVGGAGANVLTFGAGSRLTVL.